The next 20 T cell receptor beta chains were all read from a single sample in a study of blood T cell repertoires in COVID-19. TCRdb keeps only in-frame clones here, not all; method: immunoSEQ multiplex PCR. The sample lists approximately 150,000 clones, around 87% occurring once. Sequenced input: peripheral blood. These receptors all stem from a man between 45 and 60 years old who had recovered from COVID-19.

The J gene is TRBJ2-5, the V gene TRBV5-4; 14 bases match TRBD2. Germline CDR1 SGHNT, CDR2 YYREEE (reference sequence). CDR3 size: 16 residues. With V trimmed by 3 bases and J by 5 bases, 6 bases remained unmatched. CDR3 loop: CASSSGTSGGLETQYF. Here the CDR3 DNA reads TGTGCCAGCAGCTCGGGGACTAGCGGGGGATTGGAGACCCAGTACTTC.

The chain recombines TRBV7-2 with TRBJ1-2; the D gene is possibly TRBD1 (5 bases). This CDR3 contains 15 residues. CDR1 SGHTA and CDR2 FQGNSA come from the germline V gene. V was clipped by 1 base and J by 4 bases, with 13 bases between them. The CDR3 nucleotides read TGTGCCAGCAGCTTAGATAGCAGGGCCGGCTATGGCTACACCTTC. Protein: CASSLDSRAGYGYTF.

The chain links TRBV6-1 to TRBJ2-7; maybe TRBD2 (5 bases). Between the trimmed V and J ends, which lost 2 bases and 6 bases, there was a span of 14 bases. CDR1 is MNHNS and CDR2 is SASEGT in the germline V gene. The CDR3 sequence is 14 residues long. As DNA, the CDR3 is TGTGCCAGCAGTGAAACCGCTGCTAGCAGCGAGCAGTACTTC. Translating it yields CASSETAASSEQYF.

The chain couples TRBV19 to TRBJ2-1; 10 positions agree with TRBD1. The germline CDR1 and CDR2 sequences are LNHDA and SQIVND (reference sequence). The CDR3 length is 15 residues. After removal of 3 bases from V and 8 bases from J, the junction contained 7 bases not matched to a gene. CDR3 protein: CASSIRTGGSDEQFF. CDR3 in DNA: TGTGCCAGTAGTATCCGGACAGGGGGATCGGATGAGCAGTTCTTC.

Here the CDR3 reads CASSQIQPGGETQYF. DNA for the CDR3: TGTGCCAGCAGCCAGATACAGCCAGGGGGAGAGACCCAGTACTTC. This sequence joins TRBV14 and TRBJ2-5; 7 bases line up with TRBD1. J lost 4 bases, V lost 3 bases, and 8 bases had no gene match. CDR1 SGHDN and CDR2 FVKESK come from the germline V gene. The CDR3 has 15 residues.

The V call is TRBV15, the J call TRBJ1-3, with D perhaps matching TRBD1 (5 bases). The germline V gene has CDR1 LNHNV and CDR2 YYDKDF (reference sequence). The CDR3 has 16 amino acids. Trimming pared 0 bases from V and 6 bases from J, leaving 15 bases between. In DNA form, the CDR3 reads TGTGCCACCAGCAGAGATTATAGGGGCCCTGAAAACACCATATATTTT. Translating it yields CATSRDYRGPENTIYF.

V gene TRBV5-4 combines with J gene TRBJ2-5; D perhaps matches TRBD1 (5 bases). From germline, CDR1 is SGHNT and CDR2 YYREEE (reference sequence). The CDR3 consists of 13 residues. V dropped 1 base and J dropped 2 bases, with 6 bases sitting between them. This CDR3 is CASSLQGQETQYF. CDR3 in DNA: TGTGCCAGCAGCTTGCAGGGACAAGAGACCCAGTACTTC. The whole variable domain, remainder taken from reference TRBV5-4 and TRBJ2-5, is ETGVTQSPTHLIKTRGQQVTLRCSSQSGHNTVSWYQQALGQGPQFIFQYYREEENGRGNFPPRFSGLQFPNYSSELNVNALELDDSALYLCASSLQGQETQYFGPGTRLLVL.

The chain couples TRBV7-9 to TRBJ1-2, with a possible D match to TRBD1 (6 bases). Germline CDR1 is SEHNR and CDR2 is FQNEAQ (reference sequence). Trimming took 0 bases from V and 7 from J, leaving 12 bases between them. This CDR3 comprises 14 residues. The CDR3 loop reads CASSLAVQGSGYTF. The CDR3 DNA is TGTGCCAGCAGCTTAGCTGTGCAGGGGTCTGGCTACACCTTC. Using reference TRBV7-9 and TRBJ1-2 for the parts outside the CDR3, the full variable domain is DTGVSQNPRHKITKRGQNVTFRCDPISEHNRLYWYRQTLGQGPEFLTYFQNEAQLEKSRLLSDRFSAERPKGSFSTLEIQRTEQGDSAMYLCASSLAVQGSGYTFGSGTRLTVV.

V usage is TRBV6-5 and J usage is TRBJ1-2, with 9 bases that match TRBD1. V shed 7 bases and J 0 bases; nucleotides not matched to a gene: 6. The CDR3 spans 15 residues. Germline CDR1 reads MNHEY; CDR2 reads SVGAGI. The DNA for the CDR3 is TGTGCCAGCACCGAAGGACAGGGGCCTAACTATGGCTACACCTTC. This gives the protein CASTEGQGPNYGYTF.

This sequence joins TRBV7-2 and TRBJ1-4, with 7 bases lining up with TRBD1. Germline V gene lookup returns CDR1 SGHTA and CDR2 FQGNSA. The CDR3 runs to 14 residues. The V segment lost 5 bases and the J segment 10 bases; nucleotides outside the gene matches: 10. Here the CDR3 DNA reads TGTGCCAGCAGCCTACAGGGGTTTATTGGAAAACTGTTTTTT. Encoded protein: CASSLQGFIGKLFF. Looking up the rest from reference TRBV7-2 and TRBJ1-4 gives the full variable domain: GAGVSQSPSNKVTEKGKDVELRCDPISGHTALYWYRQSLGQGLEFLIYFQGNSAPDKSGLPSDRFSAERTGGSVSTLTIQRTQQEDSAVYLCASSLQGFIGKLFFGSGTQLSVL.

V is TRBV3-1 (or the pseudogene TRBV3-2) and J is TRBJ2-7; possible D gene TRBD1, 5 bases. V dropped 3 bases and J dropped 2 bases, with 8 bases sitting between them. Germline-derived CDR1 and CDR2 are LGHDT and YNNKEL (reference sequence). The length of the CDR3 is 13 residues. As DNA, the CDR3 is TGTGCCAGCAGCCATCAGGGAACCTACGAGCAGTACTTC. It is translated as CASSHQGTYEQYF.

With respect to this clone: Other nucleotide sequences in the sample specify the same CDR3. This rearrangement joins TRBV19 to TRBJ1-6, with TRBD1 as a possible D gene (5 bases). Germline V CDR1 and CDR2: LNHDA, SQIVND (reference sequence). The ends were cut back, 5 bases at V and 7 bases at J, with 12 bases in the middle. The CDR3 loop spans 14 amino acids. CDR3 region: CASSPGGGNSPLHF. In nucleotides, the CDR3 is TGTGCCAGTAGTCCCGGTGGGGGGAATTCACCCCTCCACTTT.

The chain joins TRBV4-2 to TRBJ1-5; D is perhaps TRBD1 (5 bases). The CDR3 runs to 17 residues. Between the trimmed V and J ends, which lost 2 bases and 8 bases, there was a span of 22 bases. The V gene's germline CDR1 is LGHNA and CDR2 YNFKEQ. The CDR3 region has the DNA TGTGCCAGCAGCCAATCTTTCGACAGCCGAGCGATTGAGCCCCAGCATTTT. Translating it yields CASSQSFDSRAIEPQHF.

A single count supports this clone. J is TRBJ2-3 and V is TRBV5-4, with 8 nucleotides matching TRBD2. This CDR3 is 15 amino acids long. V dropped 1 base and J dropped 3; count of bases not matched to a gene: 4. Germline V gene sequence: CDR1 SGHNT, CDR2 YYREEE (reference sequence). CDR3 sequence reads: CASSLTGGETDTQYF. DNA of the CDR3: TGTGCCAGCAGCTTGACGGGGGGGGAGACAGATACGCAGTATTTT.

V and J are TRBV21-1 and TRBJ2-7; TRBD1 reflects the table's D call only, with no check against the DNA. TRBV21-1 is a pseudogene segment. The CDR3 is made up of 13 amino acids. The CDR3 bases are TGTGCCAGCAGCACAACCAACATCTACGAGCAGTACTTC. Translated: CASSTTNIYEQYF.

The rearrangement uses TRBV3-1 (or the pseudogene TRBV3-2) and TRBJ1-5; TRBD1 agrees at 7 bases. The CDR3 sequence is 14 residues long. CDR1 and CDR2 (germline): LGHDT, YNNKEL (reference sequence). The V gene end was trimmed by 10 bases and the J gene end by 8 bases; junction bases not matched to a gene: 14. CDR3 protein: CANPKQGRSKPQHF. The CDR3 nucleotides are TGTGCCAACCCAAAACAGGGGCGGTCTAAGCCCCAGCATTTT.

The CDR3 nucleotides are TGTGCCAGCAGCAAAGCAGCGTGGAGGGGGCTGCAGCCCCAGCATTTT. This gives the protein CASSKAAWRGLQPQHF. The chain recombines TRBV21-1 with TRBJ1-5; the D call in the table, TRBD1, was not verified against the DNA. TRBV21-1 is classified as a pseudogene. The CDR3 runs to 16 residues.

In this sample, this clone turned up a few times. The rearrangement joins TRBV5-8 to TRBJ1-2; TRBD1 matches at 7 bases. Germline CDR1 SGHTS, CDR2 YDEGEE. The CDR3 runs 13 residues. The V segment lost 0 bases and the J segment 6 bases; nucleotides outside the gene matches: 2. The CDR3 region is CASSLGQGHGYTF. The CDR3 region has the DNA TGTGCCAGCAGCTTGGGACAGGGTCATGGCTACACCTTC.

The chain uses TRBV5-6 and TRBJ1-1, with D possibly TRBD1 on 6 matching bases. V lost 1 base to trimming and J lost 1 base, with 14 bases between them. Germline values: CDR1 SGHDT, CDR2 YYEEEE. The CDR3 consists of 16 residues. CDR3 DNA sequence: TGTGCCAGCAGCTTGCTGGACAGCCCTTCGAACACTGAAGCTTTCTTT. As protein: CASSLLDSPSNTEAFF.

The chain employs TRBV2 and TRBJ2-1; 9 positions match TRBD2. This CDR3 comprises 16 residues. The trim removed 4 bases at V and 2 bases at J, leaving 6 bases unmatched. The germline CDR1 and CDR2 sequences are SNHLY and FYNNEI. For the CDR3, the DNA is TGTGCCAGCAGTGCCCAACTAGCGGGCGCCTACAATGAGCAGTTCTTC. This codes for CASSAQLAGAYNEQFF. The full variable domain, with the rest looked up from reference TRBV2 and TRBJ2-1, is EPEVTQTPSHQVTQMGQEVILRCVPISNHLYFYWYRQILGQKVEFLVSFYNNEISEKSEIFDDQFSVERPDGSNFTLKIRSTKLEDSAMYFCASSAQLAGAYNEQFFGPGTRLTVL.